The 20 T cell receptor beta chains reported below all come from one sample, sequenced in a study of T cell responses to AZD1222 COVID-19 vaccine. Data came from immunoSEQ multiplex PCR; TCRdb stores just in-frame clones and leaves some out. Among more than 120,000 clones listed, roughly 86% were seen once. The material sequenced was peripheral blood, taken 28 days after the second AZD1222 dose. These receptors were taken from an adult who received the AZD1222 COVID-19 vaccine.

The CDR3 DNA is TGTGCCAGCCACGTCCCAGAATTGGACACTGAAGCTTTCTTT. Translation gives CASHVPELDTEAFF. The chain links TRBV6-6 to TRBJ1-1; D is unclear. CDR3 length: 14 amino acids. Trimming took 8 bases from V and 3 from J, leaving 16 bases between them. CDR1 and CDR2 from the germline V gene are MNHNY and SVGAGI (reference sequence).

The V call is TRBV30, the J call TRBJ1-2; TRBD1 is a possible D gene (5 bases). Between the trimmed V and J ends, which lost 3 bases and 8 bases, there was a span of 13 bases. This CDR3 is 12 amino acids long. Germline values: CDR1 GTSNPN, CDR2 SVGIG (reference sequence). The CDR3 here is CAWSQNGGGYTF. The CDR3 DNA is TGTGCCTGGAGCCAGAATGGGGGAGGCTACACCTTC.

The chain combines TRBV5-1 with TRBJ1-4; 9 nucleotides match TRBD1. Germline values: CDR1 SGHRS, CDR2 YFSETQ. This CDR3 has 15 amino acids. Trimming removed 1 base from V and 8 bases from J; junction bases left unmatched: 6. CDR3 in amino acids: CASSLTGQGGEKLFF. The CDR3 bases are TGCGCCAGCAGCTTGACGGGACAGGGAGGAGAAAAACTGTTTTTT.

The chain couples TRBV12-5 to TRBJ1-5; possible D gene TRBD1, 5 bases. This CDR3 contains 14 residues. Germline V lookup: CDR1 LGHNT, CDR2 FRNRAP. V shed 4 bases and J shed 7 bases, with 14 bases lying between them. CDR3 nucleotide sequence: TGTGCTAGTGGTTACAACGTGGGGGGGCAGCCCCAGCATTTT. Protein: CASGYNVGGQPQHF.

CDR3 in DNA: TGTGCCAGCAGCTTAAAGAGGACTAGCGGGGGCACAGATACGCAGTATTTT. It translates to CASSLKRTSGGTDTQYF. J is TRBJ2-3 and V is TRBV7-6, with 12 nucleotides matching TRBD2. The J segment lost 1 base and the V segment lost 2 bases, leaving 4 bases of the junction unmatched. Per germline, CDR1 SGHVS and CDR2 FNYEAQ. The CDR3 runs to 17 residues.

The chain uses TRBV2 and TRBJ2-5, with TRBD1 matching 9 bases. V gave up 8 bases and J gave up 5 bases; unmatched junction bases: 3. Germline lookup yields CDR1 SNHLY and CDR2 FYNNEI. The CDR3 is 12 amino acids. CDR3 residues: CASRDRVETQYF. CDR3 DNA sequence: TGTGCCAGCCGGGACAGGGTTGAGACCCAGTACTTC.

The chain carries TRBV19 and TRBJ1-1; no firm D call. Trimming shortened V by 3 bases and J by 4 bases, and 9 bases separated the two germline ends. This CDR3 has 13 amino acids. CDR1 and CDR2 (germline): LNHDA, SQIVND (reference sequence). The CDR3 loop reads CASSIRGLTEAFF. CDR3 bases: TGTGCCAGTAGTATCCGAGGTCTCACTGAAGCTTTCTTT.

The V and J genes are TRBV6-5 and TRBJ1-2; no clear D. The CDR3 sequence is 12 residues long. Trimming pared 8 bases from V and 7 bases from J, leaving 14 bases between. The germline V gene encodes CDR1 MNHEY and CDR2 SVGAGI. DNA for the CDR3: TGTGCCAGCGGCGGACCACCTAGTGGCTACACCTTC. Its protein is CASGGPPSGYTF.

The chain uses TRBV5-1 and TRBJ1-6; D possibly corresponds to TRBD1 (5 bases). The CDR3 spans 15 residues. Between the trimmed V and J ends, which lost 4 bases and 6 bases, there was a span of 14 bases. Germline loops: CDR1 SGHRS, CDR2 YFSETQ. CDR3 protein: CASSRAIGGNSPLHF. The CDR3 DNA sequence: TGCGCCAGCAGCCGGGCCATCGGGGGTAATTCACCCCTCCACTTT.

This clone was counted only a few times. V is TRBV11-3 and J is TRBJ2-6, with D perhaps matching TRBD1 (6 bases). Trimming took 1 base from V and 0 from J, leaving 10 bases between them. The CDR3 is 17 residues long. Germline CDR1 SGHNT, CDR2 YENEEA. For the CDR3, the DNA is TGTGCCAGCAGCTTAGGGACAGTTGGCTCTGGGGCCAACGTCCTGACTTTC. Amino acids: CASSLGTVGSGANVLTF.

This chain uses TRBV7-2 with TRBJ2-7; the D gene is possibly TRBD1 (6 bases). The CDR3 consists of 14 residues. Trimming took off 3 bases at V and 9 bases at J, with 18 bases between the two ends. CDR1 SGHTA and CDR2 FQGNSA come from the germline V gene. CDR3 DNA sequence: TGTGCCAGCAGCTTCGCGACAGGCCCCGGTGGGCAGTACTTC. It yields the protein CASSFATGPGGQYF.

The CDR3 region is CATSVGSNTEAFF. DNA of the CDR3: TGTGCCACCAGTGTGGGATCGAACACTGAAGCTTTCTTT. The rearrangement joins TRBV24-1 to TRBJ1-1, with D hard to call. CDR1 and CDR2 from the germline V gene are KGHDR and SFDVKD. CDR3 length equals 13 residues. V was cut by 5 bases and J by 1 base, with 7 bases left in between.

This sequence joins TRBV3-1 (or the pseudogene TRBV3-2) and TRBJ2-1; 7 bases are shared with TRBD2. Germline loops: CDR1 LGHDT, CDR2 YNNKEL (reference sequence). V shed 1 base, J shed 16 bases, and the junction held 10 bases outside the gene matches. The CDR3 is made up of 13 amino acids. The CDR3 coding sequence is TGTGCCAGCAGCCAAGGGACGGCGGGAGCCCGATTCTTC. Translating it yields CASSQGTAGARFF.

The chain uses TRBV19 and TRBJ2-2, with D uncertain. V lost 6 bases and J 4 bases, leaving 9 bases between the germline ends. Looked up from germline, CDR1 is LNHDA and CDR2 is SQIVND (reference sequence). The CDR3 consists of 13 residues. The chain's CDR3 is CASSATFTGELFF. The CDR3 nucleotides are TGTGCCAGTAGCGCAACCTTCACCGGGGAGCTGTTTTTT.

The chain joins TRBV9 to TRBJ1-3, with no clear D. Deletions cut 3 bases from V and 0 bases from J, with 10 bases between. Germline-derived CDR1 and CDR2 are SGDLS and YYNGEE. There are 15 residues in the CDR3. The CDR3 protein is CASSAVGLSGNTIYF. Here the CDR3 DNA reads TGTGCCAGCAGCGCAGTTGGTCTCTCTGGAAACACCATATATTTT.

The chain carries TRBV5-1 and TRBJ1-4; possible D gene TRBD1, 5 bases. V gave up 5 bases and J gave up 8 bases, with 19 bases separating them. Germline CDR1 SGHRS, CDR2 YFSETQ. There are 15 residues in the CDR3. CDR3 loop: CASRQERVRGEKLFF. In DNA form, the CDR3 reads TGCGCCAGCAGACAGGAGAGGGTGCGCGGCGAAAAACTGTTTTTT.

V usage is TRBV5-1 and J usage is TRBJ1-4, with D unclear. Germline-derived CDR1 and CDR2 are SGHRS and YFSETQ. The CDR3 is 15 amino acids. Trimming stripped 4 bases from V and 0 bases from J, with 10 bases between. DNA of the CDR3: TGCGCCAGCAGCGCCCCGGGTGCAACTAATGAAAAACTGTTTTTT. This encodes CASSAPGATNEKLFF.

The CDR3 loop reads CASSIPGPTYEQYF. In DNA form, the CDR3 reads TGTGCCAGTAGTATTCCGGGACCCACCTACGAGCAGTACTTC. The rearrangement links TRBV19 to TRBJ2-7; D is perhaps TRBD1 or TRBD2 (5 bases each). This CDR3 is built from 14 residues. From germline, CDR1 is LNHDA and CDR2 SQIVND (reference sequence). The V end lost 3 bases, the J end lost 2 bases, and 11 bases lay between the germline ends.

The chain couples TRBV6-5 to TRBJ1-2; 7 nucleotides agree with TRBD1. CDR1 and CDR2 (germline): MNHEY, SVGAGI. CDR3 length: 13 amino acids. With 6 bases clipped from V and 8 bases from J, the junction kept 9 bases outside the gene matches. This CDR3 is CASRQQGKLGYTF. The CDR3 DNA follows: TGTGCCAGCAGACAACAGGGGAAGCTGGGCTACACCTTC.

The chain joins TRBV3-1 (or the pseudogene TRBV3-2) to TRBJ1-1, with D unclear. V was clipped by 1 base and J by 6 bases, with 6 bases between them. The CDR3 extends over 12 amino acids. Germline V lookup: CDR1 LGHDT, CDR2 YNNKEL (reference sequence). The CDR3 DNA reads TGTGCCAGCAGCCAAGGGCAGGCTGAAGCTTTCTTT. It encodes CASSQGQAEAFF.